Shown below are 9 T cell receptor beta chains from a single sample sequenced in a study of CD8+ T cells in alopecia areata. The treatment was: oral pan-JAK inhibitor, 5-10 mg twice daily. Isolated RNA was reverse transcribed into cDNA used as the sequencing template. Only in-frame clones appear in the TCRdb table, and some are missing; sequencing was by immunoSEQ multiplex PCR. The sample lists approximately 210,000 clones, roughly three fifths seen once, with approximately 3.4% in the top ten. Sequenced here: CD4+ T cells sorted from blood, sampled at week 4, from a patient treated with tofacitinib. These receptors were collected from a human donor with alopecia areata.

The genes are TRBV27 and TRBJ1-1; D is unclear. The CDR3 length is 14 residues. The germline V and J ends were trimmed by 5 bases and 2 bases, with 12 bases remaining between them. The germline V gene has CDR1 MNHEY and CDR2 SMNVEV (reference sequence). CDR3 protein: CASSAPVPNTEAFF. DNA of the CDR3: TGTGCCAGCAGTGCCCCCGTTCCCAACACTGAAGCTTTCTTT.

This chain links TRBV15 with TRBJ1-6; the match to TRBD1 covers 7 bases. CDR1 is LNHNV, CDR2 YYDKDF, per germline (reference sequence). Losses at the gene ends were 2 bases for V and 7 bases for J; bases not matched to a gene: 5. This CDR3 comprises 15 residues. CDR3 DNA sequence: TGTGCCACCAGCAGACCGACAGGGTCGAATTCACCCCTCCACTTT. This translates into CATSRPTGSNSPLHF. The full variable domain, its missing parts supplied by reference TRBV15 and TRBJ1-6, is DAMVIQNPRYQVTQFGKPVTLSCSQTLNHNVMYWYQQKSSQAPKLLFHYYDKDFNNEADTPDNFQSRRPNTSFCFLDIRSPGLGDTAMYLCATSRPTGSNSPLHFGNGTRLTVT.

This clone was observed a handful of times. This chain joins TRBV23-1 and TRBJ2-5; 7 bases align to TRBD2. TRBV23-1 is an open reading frame, and its role is uncertain. Germline trimming cut 3 bases from V and 2 bases from J; bases unmatched to any gene: 9. The CDR3 runs to 16 residues. This CDR3 reads CASSHNHWEGQETQYF. The CDR3, as DNA: TGCGCCAGCAGTCATAATCATTGGGAGGGACAAGAGACCCAGTACTTC.

This sequence joins TRBV25-1 and TRBJ2-7; D uncertain. This CDR3 has 17 amino acids. Germline V gene sequence: CDR1 MGHDK, CDR2 SYGVNS. Trimming took 3 bases from V and 2 from J, leaving 20 bases between them. CDR3 nucleotide sequence: TGTGCCAGCAGTGACTCCCGCGTTGGGGTTGGTCCCTACGAGCAGTACTTC. As protein: CASSDSRVGVGPYEQYF.

The chain uses TRBV29-1 and TRBJ1-4; TRBD1 is a possible D gene (6 bases). Germline CDR1 and CDR2: SQVTM and ANQGSEA. The CDR3 runs 12 residues. The V and J ends lost 6 bases and 8 bases respectively, with 13 bases between them. The chain's CDR3 is CSVRDKAEKLFF. The DNA for the CDR3 is TGCAGCGTCCGGGACAAGGCCGAAAAACTGTTTTTT.

This rearrangement joins TRBV18 to TRBJ1-1; 10 bases match TRBD1. J gave up 4 bases and V 3 bases, and 8 bases lay outside the gene matches. Germline values: CDR1 KGHSH, CDR2 LQKENI. CDR3 length: 16 residues. CDR3 in amino acids: CASSPATGGSGTEAFF. As DNA, the CDR3 is TGTGCCAGCTCACCCGCGACAGGGGGCTCGGGCACTGAAGCTTTCTTT.

This sequence joins TRBV5-4 and TRBJ2-3; TRBD2 might be the D (5 bases). Germline-derived CDR1 and CDR2 are SGHNT and YYREEE (reference sequence). This CDR3 comprises 15 residues. Trimming took 0 bases from V and 1 from J, leaving 9 bases between them. CDR3 region: CASSLAGLGTDTQYF. The CDR3 DNA is TGTGCCAGCAGCTTGGCCGGACTGGGCACAGATACGCAGTATTTT.

This clone was observed once. The chain combines TRBV30 with TRBJ2-2; the D is unclear. Germline CDR1 and CDR2: GTSNPN and SVGIG (reference sequence). This CDR3 is built from 12 residues. Trimming pared 3 bases from V and 4 bases from J, leaving 6 bases between. The CDR3 DNA sequence: TGTGCCTGGAGCCTCTCCACCGGGGAGCTGTTTTTT. Translation gives CAWSLSTGELFF. Full variable domain (outside the CDR3, taken from reference TRBV30 and TRBJ2-2): SQTIHQWPATLVQPVGSPLSLECTVEGTSNPNLYWYRQAAGRGLQLLFYSVGIGQISSEVPQNLSASRPQDRQFILSSKKLLLSDSGFYLCAWSLSTGELFFGEGSRLTVL.

The gene calls are TRBV29-1 and TRBJ2-5; maybe TRBD1 (5 bases). The J call may not be correct, given that the DNA end is closer to TRBJ2-7. Germline V gene data show CDR1 as SQVTM and CDR2 as ANQGSEA. CDR3 length: 13 amino acids. CDR3 in DNA: TGCAGCGTTACAGGCATAGGGGACTACGAGCAGTACTTC. It translates to CSVTGIGDYEQYF.